This T cell receptor (beta chain) was retrieved from a study of technical replicates of blood from several donors. Clones were read by immunoSEQ multiplex PCR, and TCRdb kept only the in-frame ones, dropping some. In the table there are 60,000 to 90,000 clones, approximately 97% of which are singletons. Material: T cells isolated from PBMCs. The sequence derives from a human donor in good health.

The chain's CDR3 is CASSPGGPDTQYF. The CDR3 nucleotides are TGTGCCAGCTCACCGGGAGGGCCAGATACGCAGTATTTT. The chain joins TRBV18 to TRBJ2-3; 7 positions match TRBD2. The junction had 1 base not matched to a gene; V was cut back by 3 bases and J by 4 bases. This CDR3 is 13 amino acids long. Germline V gives CDR1 KGHSH, CDR2 LQKENI.